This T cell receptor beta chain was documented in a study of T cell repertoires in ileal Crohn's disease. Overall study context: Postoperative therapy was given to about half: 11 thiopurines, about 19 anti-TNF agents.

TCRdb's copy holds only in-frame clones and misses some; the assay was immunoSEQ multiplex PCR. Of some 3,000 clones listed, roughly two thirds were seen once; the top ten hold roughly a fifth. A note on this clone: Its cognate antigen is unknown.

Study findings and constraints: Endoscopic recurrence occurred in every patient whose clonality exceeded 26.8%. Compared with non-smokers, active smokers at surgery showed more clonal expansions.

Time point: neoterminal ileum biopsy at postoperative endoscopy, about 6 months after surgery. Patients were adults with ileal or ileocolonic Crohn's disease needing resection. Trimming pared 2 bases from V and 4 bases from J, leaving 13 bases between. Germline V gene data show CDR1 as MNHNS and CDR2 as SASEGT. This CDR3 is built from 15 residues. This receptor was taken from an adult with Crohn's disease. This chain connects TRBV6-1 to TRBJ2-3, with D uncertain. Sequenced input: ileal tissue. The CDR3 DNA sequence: TGTGCCAGCAGTGAAACCGGGTACGGCGCAGATACGCAGTATTTT. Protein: CASSETGYGADTQYF.